This is a list of T cell receptor beta chains from one sample in a study of blood T cell repertoires in COVID-19. Profiled with immunoSEQ multiplex PCR; TCRdb holds only in-frame clones, not every one. The data hold over 250,000 clones, with over 80% observed a single time. The sequenced material came from peripheral blood. The receptors were sampled from a woman between 40 and 55 years old who had recovered from COVID-19. Each CDR3 is given with its conserved first and last residue. The order of the fields is D gene, J gene, V gene, CDR3 DNA, CDR3 protein. A D gene is named only where the DNA matches it firmly.

D gene: TRBD2
J gene: TRBJ2-1
V gene: TRBV7-2
CDR3 DNA: TGTGCCAGCAGCTTAGTGGCAGCGGGGGCTCGGGAGCAGTTCTTC
CDR3 protein: CASSLVAAGAREQFF

D gene: TRBD1
J gene: TRBJ1-1
V gene: TRBV19
CDR3 DNA: TGTGCCAGTAGTATTCGACAGGGGGCGAACACTGAAGCTTTCTTT
CDR3 protein: CASSIRQGANTEAFF

D gene: TRBD1
J gene: TRBJ2-7
V gene: TRBV27
CDR3 DNA: TGTGCCAGCAGGGACTCGGGGACAGGACTTAACGAGCAGTACTTC
CDR3 protein: CASRDSGTGLNEQYF

D gene: -
J gene: TRBJ2-7
V gene: TRBV4-3
CDR3 DNA: TGCGCCAGCAGCCAAGATGTAGAATACGAGCAGTACTTC
CDR3 protein: CASSQDVEYEQYF

D gene: -
J gene: TRBJ1-2
V gene: TRBV10-3
CDR3 DNA: TGTGCCATCAGTGACCCAGCCAGGGCACCCGGCTACACCTTC
CDR3 protein: CAISDPARAPGYTF

D gene: -
J gene: TRBJ1-4
V gene: TRBV6-6
CDR3 DNA: TGTGCCAGCAGTTACGACAGCAGAGCCCTTAATGAAAAACTGTTTTTT
CDR3 protein: CASSYDSRALNEKLFF

D gene: TRBD1
J gene: TRBJ2-7
V gene: TRBV7-9
CDR3 DNA: TGTGCCAGCAGCCCCGGACAGGTAACCTACGAGCAGTACTTC
CDR3 protein: CASSPGQVTYEQYF

D gene: -
J gene: TRBJ1-3
V gene: TRBV9
CDR3 DNA: TGTGCCAGCAGCTTAGGTAGGGGGACATCGTCAAGAAACACCATATATTTT
CDR3 protein: CASSLGRGTSSRNTIYF

D gene: TRBD1
J gene: TRBJ1-2
V gene: TRBV6-5
CDR3 DNA: TGTGCCAGCACCCTTAAGGGGGCTCAAGGCTACACCTTC
CDR3 protein: CASTLKGAQGYTF

D gene: TRBD1
J gene: TRBJ2-3
V gene: TRBV29-1
CDR3 DNA: TGCAGCGTTGAAGAGACAGGGCAGTATGGGACATACACAGATACGCAGTATTTT
CDR3 protein: CSVEETGQYGTYTDTQYF

D gene: TRBD1
J gene: TRBJ1-2
V gene: TRBV4-1
CDR3 DNA: TGCGCCAGCAGCCAAGAAGGGACAGAGTATGGCTACACCTTC
CDR3 protein: CASSQEGTEYGYTF

D gene: -
J gene: TRBJ1-1
V gene: TRBV10-1
CDR3 DNA: TGCGCCACCTCGGACTCGGGGGGAACTGAAGCTTTCTTT
CDR3 protein: CATSDSGGTEAFF

D gene: -
J gene: TRBJ1-1
V gene: TRBV10-1
CDR3 DNA: TGCGCCAGCAGGGAGGACACCTACACTGAAGCTTTCTTT
CDR3 protein: CASREDTYTEAFF

D gene: -
J gene: TRBJ1-5
V gene: TRBV29-1
CDR3 DNA: TGCAGCGTTGAGATTCAGTCCAATCAGCCCCAGCATTTT
CDR3 protein: CSVEIQSNQPQHF

D gene: TRBD2
J gene: TRBJ2-2
V gene: TRBV6-5
CDR3 DNA: TGTGCCACCGGAGGAGCGGGGGGCACCGGGGAGCTGTTTTTT
CDR3 protein: CATGGAGGTGELFF

D gene: TRBD1
J gene: TRBJ2-7
V gene: TRBV3-1/TRBV3-2
CDR3 DNA: TGTGCCAGCAGCCAAGTCCCCGGGTTGGGGACAGGGGCGTACGAGCAGTACTTC
CDR3 protein: CASSQVPGLGTGAYEQYF

D gene: -
J gene: TRBJ2-1
V gene: TRBV14
CDR3 DNA: TGTGCCAGCAGCGATCTCGGGGGTTCGAATGAGCAGTTCTTC
CDR3 protein: CASSDLGGSNEQFF

D gene: -
J gene: TRBJ1-3
V gene: TRBV9
CDR3 DNA: TGTGCCAGCAGCACAAGACAGCACTCTGGAAACACCATATATTTT
CDR3 protein: CASSTRQHSGNTIYF